This T cell receptor beta chain was observed in a study of shared clonotypes between healthy human individuals. Broader study findings: A handful of donors held about 5% of naive CD4 clonotypes in common.

Naive CD4+ cells were CD45RA-selected; the remaining cells were memory. Profiling relied on immunoSEQ multiplex PCR, and the TCRdb table lists in-frame clones only, not all of them. The data show 2,100,000 or so clones, with almost 96% seen just once and roughly 0.13% held by the top ten. On this clone itself: What it recognizes is unknown.

The CDR3 length is 16 residues. Germline CDR1 reads MGHRA; CDR2 reads YSYEKL. V shed 3 bases and J 5 bases; nucleotides not matched to a gene: 6. The specimen was naive CD4+ T cells sorted from blood. Subset described: CD45RA+ positively selected. This chain joins TRBV4-1 and TRBJ2-5, with TRBD2 matching over 13 bases. This TCR came from a man between 18 and 35 years old in good health. CDR3 sequence (DNA): TGCGCCAGCAGCCAGGAGAGACTAGCGGGAGGTGAGACCCAGTACTTC. It is translated as CASSQERLAGGETQYF.